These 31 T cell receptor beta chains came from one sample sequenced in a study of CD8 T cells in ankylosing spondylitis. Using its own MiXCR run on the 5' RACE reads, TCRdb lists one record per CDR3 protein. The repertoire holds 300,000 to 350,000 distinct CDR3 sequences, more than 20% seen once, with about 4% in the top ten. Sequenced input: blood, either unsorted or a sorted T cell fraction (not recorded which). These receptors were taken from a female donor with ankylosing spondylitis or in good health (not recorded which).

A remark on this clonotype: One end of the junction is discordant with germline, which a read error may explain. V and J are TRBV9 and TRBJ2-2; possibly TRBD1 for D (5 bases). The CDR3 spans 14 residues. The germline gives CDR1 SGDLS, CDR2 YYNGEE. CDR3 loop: CARSVGQATGELFF. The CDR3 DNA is TGTGCCAGAAGCGTCGGACAAGCCACCGGGGAGCTGTTTTTT.

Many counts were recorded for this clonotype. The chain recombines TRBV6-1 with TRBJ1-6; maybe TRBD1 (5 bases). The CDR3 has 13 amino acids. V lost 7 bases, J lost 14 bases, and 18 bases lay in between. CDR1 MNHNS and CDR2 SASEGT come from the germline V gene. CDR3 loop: CASTLRGDSALHF. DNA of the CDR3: TGTGCCAGCACCCTCCGGGGGGATTCGGCCCTCCACTTT.

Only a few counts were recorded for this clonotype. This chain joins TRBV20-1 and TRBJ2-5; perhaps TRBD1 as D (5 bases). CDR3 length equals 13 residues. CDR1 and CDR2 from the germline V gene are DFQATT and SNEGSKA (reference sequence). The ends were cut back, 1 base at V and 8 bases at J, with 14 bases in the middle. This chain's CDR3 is CSARADQTETQYF. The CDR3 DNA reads TGCAGTGCTAGAGCTGATCAGACAGAAACCCAGTACTTC.

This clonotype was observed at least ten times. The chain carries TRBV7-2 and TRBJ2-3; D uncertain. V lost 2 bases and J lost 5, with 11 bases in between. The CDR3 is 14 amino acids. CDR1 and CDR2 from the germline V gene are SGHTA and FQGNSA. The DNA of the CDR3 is TGTGCCAGCAGCTTACCCCGAGAGGAAGATACGCAGTATTTT. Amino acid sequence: CASSLPREEDTQYF.

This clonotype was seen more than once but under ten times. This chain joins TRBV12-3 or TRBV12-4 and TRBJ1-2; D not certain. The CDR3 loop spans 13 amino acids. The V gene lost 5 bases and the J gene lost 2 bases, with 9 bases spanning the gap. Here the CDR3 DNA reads TGTGCCAGCAGTCGAGAGGCGAACTATGGCTACACCTTC. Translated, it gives CASSREANYGYTF.

The CDR3 nucleotides are TGTGCCAGCACCCGGGGGGAAGTCTCTGGAAACACCATATATTTT. This codes for CASTRGEVSGNTIYF. The rearrangement links TRBV6-1 to TRBJ1-3, with D possibly being TRBD1 (5 bases). The CDR3 sequence is 15 residues long. V dropped 7 bases and J dropped 0 bases, with 13 bases sitting between them. Germline V CDR1 and CDR2: MNHNS, SASEGT.

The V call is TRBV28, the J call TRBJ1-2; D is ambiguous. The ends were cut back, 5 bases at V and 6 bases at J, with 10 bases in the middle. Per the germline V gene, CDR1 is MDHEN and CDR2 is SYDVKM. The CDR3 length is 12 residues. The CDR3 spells CASSPQWHGYTF. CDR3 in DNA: TGTGCCAGCAGTCCCCAATGGCATGGCTACACCTTC.

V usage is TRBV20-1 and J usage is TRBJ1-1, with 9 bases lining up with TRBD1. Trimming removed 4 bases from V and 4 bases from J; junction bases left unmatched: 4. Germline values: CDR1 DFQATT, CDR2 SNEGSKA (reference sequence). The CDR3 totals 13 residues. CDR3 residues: CSATDRGSTEAFF. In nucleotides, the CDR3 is TGCAGTGCTACTGACAGGGGGAGCACTGAAGCTTTCTTT.

The CDR3 bases are TGTGCCAGCAGCCGCGACCCAACTCAAGAGACCCAGTACTTC. This sequence encodes CASSRDPTQETQYF. The V gene is TRBV7-2, the J gene TRBJ2-5; no clear D. Germline assignment: CDR1 SGHTA and CDR2 FQGNSA. With 5 bases removed from V and 2 bases from J, the gap between germline ends came to 12 bases. This CDR3 contains 14 residues.

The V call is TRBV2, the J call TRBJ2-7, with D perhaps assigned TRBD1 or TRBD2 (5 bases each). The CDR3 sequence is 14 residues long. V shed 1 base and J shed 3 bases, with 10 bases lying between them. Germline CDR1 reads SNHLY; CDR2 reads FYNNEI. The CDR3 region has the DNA TGTGCCAGCAGTGAAGGGGACGGGATCTACGAGCAGTACTTC. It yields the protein CASSEGDGIYEQYF.

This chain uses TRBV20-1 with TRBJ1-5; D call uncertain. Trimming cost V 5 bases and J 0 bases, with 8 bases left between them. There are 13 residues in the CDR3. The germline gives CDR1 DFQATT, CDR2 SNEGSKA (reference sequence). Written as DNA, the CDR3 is TGCAGTGCTGACTGGAATAGCAATCAGCCCCAGCATTTT. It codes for CSADWNSNQPQHF.

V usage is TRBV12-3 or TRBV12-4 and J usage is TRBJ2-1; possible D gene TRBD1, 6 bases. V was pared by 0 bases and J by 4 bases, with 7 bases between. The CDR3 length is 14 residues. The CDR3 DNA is TGTGCCAGCAGTTTAGCGGGACAATACAATGAGCAGTTCTTC. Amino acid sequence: CASSLAGQYNEQFF.

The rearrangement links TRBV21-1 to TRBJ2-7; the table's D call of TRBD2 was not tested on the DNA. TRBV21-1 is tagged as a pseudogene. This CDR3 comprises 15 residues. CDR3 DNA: TGTGCCAGCAGCATCGGGACTAGCGATTCCTACGAGCAGTACTTC. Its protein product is CASSIGTSDSYEQYF.

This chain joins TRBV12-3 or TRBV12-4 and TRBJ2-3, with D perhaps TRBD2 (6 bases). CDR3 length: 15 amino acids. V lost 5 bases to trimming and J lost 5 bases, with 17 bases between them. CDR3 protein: CASSPRDFRGDTQYF. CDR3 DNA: TGTGCCAGCAGTCCTCGGGACTTTCGGGGAGATACGCAGTATTTT.

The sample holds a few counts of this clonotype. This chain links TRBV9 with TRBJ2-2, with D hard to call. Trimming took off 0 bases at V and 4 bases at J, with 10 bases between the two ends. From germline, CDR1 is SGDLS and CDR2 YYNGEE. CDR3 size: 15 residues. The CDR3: CASSVESSGTGELFF. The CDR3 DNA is TGTGCCAGCAGCGTAGAGTCCAGTGGCACCGGGGAGCTGTTTTTT.

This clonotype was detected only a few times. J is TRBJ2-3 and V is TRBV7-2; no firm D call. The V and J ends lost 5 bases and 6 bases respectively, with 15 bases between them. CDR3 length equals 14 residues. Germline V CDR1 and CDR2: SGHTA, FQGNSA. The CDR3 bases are TGTGCCAGCAGCCCCCTCCCCGCCGTGGATACGCAGTATTTT. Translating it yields CASSPLPAVDTQYF.

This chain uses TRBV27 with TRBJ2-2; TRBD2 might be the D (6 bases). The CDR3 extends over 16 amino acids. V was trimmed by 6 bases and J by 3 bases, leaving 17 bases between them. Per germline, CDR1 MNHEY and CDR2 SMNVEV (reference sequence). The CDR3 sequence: CASSVIPGLYTGELFF. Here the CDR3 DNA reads TGTGCCAGCAGCGTAATACCGGGACTGTACACCGGGGAGCTGTTTTTT.

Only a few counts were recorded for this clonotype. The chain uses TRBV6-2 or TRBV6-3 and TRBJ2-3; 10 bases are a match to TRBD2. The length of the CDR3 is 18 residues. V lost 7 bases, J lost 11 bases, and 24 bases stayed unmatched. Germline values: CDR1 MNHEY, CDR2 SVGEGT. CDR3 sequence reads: CASKGLWLAGEVQYKQYF. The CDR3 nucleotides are TGTGCCAGCAAGGGACTATGGCTAGCGGGAGAGGTACAGTATAAGCAGTATTTT.

The CDR3 loop is CASSLEQYNYGYTF. CDR3 coding DNA: TGTGCCAGCAGCTTAGAACAGTATAACTATGGCTACACCTTC. The chain carries TRBV7-9 and TRBJ1-2; D uncertain. Germline assignment: CDR1 SEHNR and CDR2 FQNEAQ (reference sequence). The CDR3 is 14 amino acids. V was trimmed by 1 base and J by 1 base, leaving 7 bases between them.

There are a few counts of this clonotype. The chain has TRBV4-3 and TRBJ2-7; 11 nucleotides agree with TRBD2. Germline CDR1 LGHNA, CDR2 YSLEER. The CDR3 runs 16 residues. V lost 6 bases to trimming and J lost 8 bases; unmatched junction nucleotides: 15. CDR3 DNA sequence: TGCGCCAGCAGTCGCGAACTAGCGGGAGTATCGAGGAAGCAGTACTTC. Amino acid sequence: CASSRELAGVSRKQYF.

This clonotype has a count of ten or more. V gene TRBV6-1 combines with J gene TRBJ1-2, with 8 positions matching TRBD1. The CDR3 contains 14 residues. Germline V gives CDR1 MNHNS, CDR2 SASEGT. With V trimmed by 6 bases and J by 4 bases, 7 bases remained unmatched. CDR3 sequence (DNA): TGTGCCAGCAGACCGACAGGGGAAACCTATGGCTACACCTTC. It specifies CASRPTGETYGYTF.

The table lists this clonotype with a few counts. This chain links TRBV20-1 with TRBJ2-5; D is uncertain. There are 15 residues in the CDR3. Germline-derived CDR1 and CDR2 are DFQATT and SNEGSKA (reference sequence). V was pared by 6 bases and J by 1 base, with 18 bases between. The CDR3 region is CSANLQGRRQETQYF. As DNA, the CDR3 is TGCAGTGCCAACCTACAAGGACGCCGCCAAGAGACCCAGTACTTC.

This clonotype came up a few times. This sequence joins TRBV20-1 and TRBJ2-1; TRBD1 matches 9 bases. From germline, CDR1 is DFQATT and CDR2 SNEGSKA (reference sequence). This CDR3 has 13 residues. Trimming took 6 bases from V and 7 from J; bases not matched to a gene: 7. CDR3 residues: CSAFRDRVNEQFF. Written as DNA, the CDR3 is TGCAGTGCCTTCCGGGACAGGGTGAATGAGCAGTTCTTC.

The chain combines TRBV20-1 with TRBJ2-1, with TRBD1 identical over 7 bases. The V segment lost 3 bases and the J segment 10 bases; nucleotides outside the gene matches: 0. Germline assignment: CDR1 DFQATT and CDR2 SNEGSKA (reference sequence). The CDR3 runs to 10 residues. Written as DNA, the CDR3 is TGCAGTGCTAGGACAGGGGAGCAGTTCTTC. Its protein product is CSARTGEQFF.

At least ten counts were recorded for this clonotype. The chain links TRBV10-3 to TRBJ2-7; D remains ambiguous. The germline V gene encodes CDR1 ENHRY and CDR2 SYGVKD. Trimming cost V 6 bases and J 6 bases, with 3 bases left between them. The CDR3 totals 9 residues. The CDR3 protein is CAIRGEQYF. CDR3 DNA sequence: TGTGCCATCAGGGGCGAGCAGTACTTC.

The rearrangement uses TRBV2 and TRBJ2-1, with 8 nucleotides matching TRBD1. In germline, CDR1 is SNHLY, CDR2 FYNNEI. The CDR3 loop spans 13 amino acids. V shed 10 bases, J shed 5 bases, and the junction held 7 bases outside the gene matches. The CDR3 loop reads CATATGEDNEQFF. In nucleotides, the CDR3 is TGTGCCACCGCGACAGGGGAGGACAATGAGCAGTTCTTC.

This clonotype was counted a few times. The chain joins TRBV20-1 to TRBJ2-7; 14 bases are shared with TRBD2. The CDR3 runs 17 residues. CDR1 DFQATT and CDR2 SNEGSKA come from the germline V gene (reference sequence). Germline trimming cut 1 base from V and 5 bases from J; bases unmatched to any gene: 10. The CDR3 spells CSARAGLAGGIIHEQYF. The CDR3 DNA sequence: TGCAGTGCTAGAGCTGGACTAGCGGGAGGAATCATCCACGAGCAGTACTTC.

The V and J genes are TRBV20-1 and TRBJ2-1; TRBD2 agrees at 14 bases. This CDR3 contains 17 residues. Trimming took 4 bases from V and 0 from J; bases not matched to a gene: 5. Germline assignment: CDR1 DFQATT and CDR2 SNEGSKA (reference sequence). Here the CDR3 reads CSAKGLAGVGSYNEQFF. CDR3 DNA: TGCAGTGCTAAGGGACTAGCGGGAGTGGGCTCCTACAATGAGCAGTTCTTC.

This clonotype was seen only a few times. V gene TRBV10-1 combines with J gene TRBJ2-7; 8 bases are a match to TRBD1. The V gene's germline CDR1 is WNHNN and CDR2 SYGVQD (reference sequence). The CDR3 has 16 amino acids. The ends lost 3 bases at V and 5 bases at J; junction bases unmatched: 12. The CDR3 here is CASSDKPRTGKDEQYF. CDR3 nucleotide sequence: TGCGCCAGCAGTGACAAACCCAGGACAGGGAAGGACGAGCAGTACTTC.

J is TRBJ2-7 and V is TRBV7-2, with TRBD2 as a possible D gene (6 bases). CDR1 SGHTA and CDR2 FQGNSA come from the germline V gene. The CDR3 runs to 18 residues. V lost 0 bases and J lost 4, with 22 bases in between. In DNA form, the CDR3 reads TGTGCCAGCAGCTTAGCGCGGGGTTCGGCGGGTCGGAGGTACGAGCAGTACTTC. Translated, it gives CASSLARGSAGRRYEQYF.

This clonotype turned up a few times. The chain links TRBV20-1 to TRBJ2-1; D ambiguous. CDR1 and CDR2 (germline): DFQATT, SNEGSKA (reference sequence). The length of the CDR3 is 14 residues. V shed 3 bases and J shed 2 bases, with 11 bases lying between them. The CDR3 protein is CSASKLGAYNEQFF. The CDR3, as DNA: TGCAGTGCTAGTAAACTCGGTGCCTACAATGAGCAGTTCTTC.